This T cell receptor (beta chain) is from a study of regulatory T cells in long-lasting Graves disease. Sequencing libraries for TCR beta were prepared with iRepertoire HTBI primers and Arm-PCR of CDR3 regions. TCRdb passed the multiplex PCR reads through MiXCR, listing each CDR3 protein once. This sample yields roughly 400,000 distinct CDR3 sequences, of which about a sixth are seen a single time; 20% to 25% belongs to the top ten. Study-level results: Persistent-disease Graves' patients showed less TCR diversity than new cases. Relative to new patients (roughly 970), persistent patients exhibited greater sharing of public clonotypes (about 3,000).

Indicated time point: newly diagnosed GD, antithyroid drugs for less than 3 months. PBMC-extracted RNA yielded the TCR library. The CDR3 is 13 amino acids. Trimming at V came to 7 bases and at J to 7 bases, leaving 9 bases not matched to a gene. CDR1 and CDR2 (germline): SNHLY, FYNNEI. This clonotype has more than one count but fewer than ten. Its antigen is still unknown. These same records also appear under a second study, on T cells in Graves' hyperthyroidism and ophthalmopathy. As that study records: Ophthalmopathy was model-predicted a median around 6.1 months pre-onset.

The chain couples TRBV2 to TRBJ2-5, with TRBD1 matching over 7 bases. The sequence was obtained from a woman under 30 with Graves disease. The sequenced sample was peripheral blood mononuclear cells (PBMCs), obtained at new diagnosis, from a patient treated with antithyroid drugs. For the CDR3, the DNA is TGTGCCAGCATGGGACAGCCTGGGGGGACCCAGTACTTC. This codes for CASMGQPGGTQYF.